Listed below are T cell receptor beta chains from one sample, sequenced in a study of blood T cell repertoires in COVID-19. Produced via immunoSEQ multiplex PCR; TCRdb's table is partial and in-frame only. The table has 65,000 to 85,000 clones, about 70% seen once; the top ten hold 4.5% to 6%. The sequenced sample consisted of peripheral blood. The receptor set was obtained from a man aged 45-65 years with active or convalescent COVID-19. The CDR3 runs from the conserved cysteine through the conserved F or W. The D gene is left open where the match is weak. The listing skips clone size in some rows; elsewhere it reads once, few, many or a size class.

TRBV5-4,TRBJ1-1,TRBD1,14,-,TGTGCCAGCAGATTCAACAGGGGGGACACTGAAGCTTTCTTT,CASRFNRGDTEAFF
TRBV5-4,TRBJ1-4,-,14,-,TGTGCCAGCAGCTGGGACATTTCGTCGGCTGAACTGTTTTTT,CASSWDISSAELFF
TRBV9,TRBJ2-7,TRBD2,16,-,TGTGCCAGCAGCCCCCGGACTAGCGGGGAGGGAAACGAGCAGTACTTC,CASSPRTSGEGNEQYF
TRBV4-1,TRBJ2-7,-,14,-,TGCGCCAGCCGGGGGGGACAGGGTTCCTACGAGCAGTACTTC,CASRGGQGSYEQYF
TRBV19,TRBJ1-2,TRBD1,16,-,TGTGCCAGTAGTCTTTTCGGGGGACAGGGAAACTATGGCTACACCTTC,CASSLFGGQGNYGYTF
TRBV4-1,TRBJ2-3,TRBD2,15,-,TGCGCCAGCAGCCTCGGACTAGCAGAGGCAGATACGCAGTATTTT,CASSLGLAEADTQYF
TRBV23-1,TRBJ1-5,-,14,-,TGCGCCAGCATGGGGGGTTTCGGCAATCAGCCCCAGCATTTT,CASMGGFGNQPQHF
TRBV11-3,TRBJ2-2,-,14,-,TGTGCCAGCAGCTTAGGCGGGGGCTCCGGGGAGCTGTTTTTT,CASSLGGGSGELFF
TRBV6-4,TRBJ2-3,TRBD1,13,few,TGTGCCAGCGGGACAGGGGGCACAGATACGCAGTATTTT,CASGTGGTDTQYF
TRBV10-3,TRBJ1-3,TRBD1,13,-,TGTGCCATCAGCGAGGGACAGGGGAACACCATATATTTT,CAISEGQGNTIYF
TRBV19,TRBJ2-2,TRBD1,16,-,TGTGCCAGTAACTCGGGACAGGGGGCGAGCACCGGGGAGCTGTTTTTT,CASNSGQGASTGELFF
TRBV19,TRBJ2-3,TRBD1,13,few,TGTGCCAGCGAACAGGGGGCAGGGGATACGCAGTATTTT,CASEQGAGDTQYF
TRBV12-5,TRBJ2-2,TRBD1,16,-,TGTGCTAGTGGTCCAGGAGGGACAGGGAACACCGGGGAGCTGTTTTTT,CASGPGGTGNTGELFF
TRBV2,TRBJ2-7,TRBD2,15,-,TGTGCCAGCAGCGCGGCGGGGGTCCTAGCCTACGAGCAGTACTTC,CASSAAGVLAYEQYF
TRBV4-1,TRBJ2-3,TRBD2,17,-,TGCGCCAGCAGCCAAGATGGGGGGACTAGTCTCTCAGATACGCAGTATTTT,CASSQDGGTSLSDTQYF
TRBV10-3,TRBJ1-2,-,12,-,TGTGCCATCAATCGACAGGAAGATGGCTACACCTTC,CAINRQEDGYTF
TRBV7-3,TRBJ2-1,-,16,once,TGTGCCAGCAGCTCGGACTTTTTGAGCTCCTACAATGAGCAGTTCTTC,CASSSDFLSSYNEQFF
TRBV30,TRBJ2-1,TRBD2,15,-,TGTGCCTGGAGTGTAGCTAGCGGGGGAAACAATGAGCAGTTCTTC,CAWSVASGGNNEQFF
TRBV5-8,TRBJ2-1,-,14,once,TGTGCCAGCATCACAGTGGCAGGGGCTGGCGAGCAGTTCTTC,CASITVAGAGEQFF
TRBV10-3,TRBJ2-3,TRBD2,14,-,TGTGCCACCGCGGAAGCGGGGGGCACAGATACGCAGTATTTT,CATAEAGGTDTQYF
TRBV6-4,TRBJ1-2,-,15,-,TGTGCCAGCAGTCCTCGAGGCGGAGCCCTTGATGGCTACACCTTC,CASSPRGGALDGYTF
TRBV7-8,TRBJ1-2,TRBD1,13,-,TGTGCCAGCGGGGTAGGGGGCAACTATGGCTACACCTTC,CASGVGGNYGYTF
TRBV9,TRBJ1-4,-,17,once,TGTGCCAGCAGCGAGCGAGGGGGAGAATTGACTAATGAAAAACTGTTTTTT,CASSERGGELTNEKLFF
TRBV3-1/TRBV3-2,TRBJ2-1,-,14,once,TGTGCCAGCAGCCACCCAGGGGCTTACAATGAGCAGTTCTTC,CASSHPGAYNEQFF
TRBV29-1,TRBJ2-5,-,13,once,TGCAGCGTTGAACAGGCTATACAAGAGACCCAGTACTTC,CSVEQAIQETQYF
TRBV30,TRBJ1-3,TRBD1,15,-,TGTGCCTGGGCCCGACAGGGGACGTCTGGAAACACCATATATTTT,CAWARQGTSGNTIYF
TRBV5-1,TRBJ2-7,TRBD2,14,once,TGCGCCAGCAGCTTTAGCGGGGCCTCCTACGAGCAGTACTTC,CASSFSGASYEQYF
TRBV11-3,TRBJ2-5,-,15,once,TGTGCCAGCAGCCCCGGCGGACTAGGGGGAGAGACCCAGTACTTC,CASSPGGLGGETQYF
TRBV2,TRBJ2-4,TRBD2,15,-,TGTGCCAGCAGCCTGGGGGGGGTAGCCAAAAACATTCAGTACTTC,CASSLGGVAKNIQYF
TRBV6-1,TRBJ1-1,-,15,-,TGTGCCAGCAGTGATACGGGGGGGATAAGGACTGAAGCTTTCTTT,CASSDTGGIRTEAFF
TRBV6-2/TRBV6-3,TRBJ1-2,-,13,-,TGTGCCAGCAGTTCCGGGACACACTATGGCTACACCTTC,CASSSGTHYGYTF
TRBV9,TRBJ2-1,TRBD1,14,-,TGTGCCAGCAGCGAGGGGGCAGGGTACAATGAGCAGTTCTTC,CASSEGAGYNEQFF
TRBV18,TRBJ1-6,-,15,-,TGTGCCAGCTCACCATTGGAGTTCGAGAATTCACCCCTCCACTTT,CASSPLEFENSPLHF
TRBV4-1,TRBJ1-5,-,13,-,TGCGCCAGCAGCCAAGGGAGTGGGGCGCCCCAGCATTTT,CASSQGSGAPQHF
TRBV7-3,TRBJ2-3,TRBD2,16,-,TGTGCCAGCACCCAAGGGCTAGCGGGGGGGTCAGATACGCAGTATTTT,CASTQGLAGGSDTQYF
TRBV30,TRBJ1-6,-,14,-,TGTGCCTGGAGTCAGGGGCAGGGCAATTCACCCCTCCACTTT,CAWSQGQGNSPLHF
TRBV29-1,TRBJ2-3,-,12,-,TGCAGCGTTGATCCGGGACTCAATACGCAGTATTTT,CSVDPGLNTQYF
TRBV6-5,TRBJ2-7,-,13,medium-sized,TGTGCCAGCAGTTACGGGCAGGGCGACGAGCAGTACTTC,CASSYGQGDEQYF
TRBV19,TRBJ2-5,-,13,few,TGTGCCAGTAGTATATCCAGCGCCGGGACCCAGTACTTC,CASSISSAGTQYF
TRBV7-2,TRBJ2-5,TRBD2,15,-,TGTGCCAGCAGCTTAGTGACTAGCGGCCAAGAGACCCAGTACTTC,CASSLVTSGQETQYF
TRBV29-1,TRBJ1-1,-,14,-,TGCAGCACCCTCCGCGGGTCCATGAACACTGAAGCTTTCTTT,CSTLRGSMNTEAFF
TRBV6-4,TRBJ2-3,TRBD2,16,many,TGTGCCAGCAGTGACTCGACTAGCGGGGGGGCAGATACGCAGTATTTT,CASSDSTSGGADTQYF
TRBV24-1,TRBJ2-7,TRBD1,15,once,TGTGCCACCAGGTACGAAAGGGACAGGCATTACGAGCAGTACTTC,CATRYERDRHYEQYF
TRBV9,TRBJ1-1,-,16,-,TGTGCCAGCTCCAGTCAGGGGCGCTTACCCCACACTGAAGCTTTCTTT,CASSSQGRLPHTEAFF